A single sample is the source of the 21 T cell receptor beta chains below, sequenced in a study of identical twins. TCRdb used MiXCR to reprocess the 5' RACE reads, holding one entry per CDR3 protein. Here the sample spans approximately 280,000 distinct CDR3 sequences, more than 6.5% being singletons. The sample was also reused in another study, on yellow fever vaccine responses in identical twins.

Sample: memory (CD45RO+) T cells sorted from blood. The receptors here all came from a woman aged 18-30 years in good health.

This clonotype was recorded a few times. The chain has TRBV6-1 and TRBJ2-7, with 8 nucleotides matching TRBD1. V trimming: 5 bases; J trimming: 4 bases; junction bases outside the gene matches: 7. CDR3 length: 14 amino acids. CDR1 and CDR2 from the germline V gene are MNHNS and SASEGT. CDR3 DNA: TGTGCCAGCAGTCCCGCAGGACAGGGTTACGAGCAGTACTTC. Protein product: CASSPAGQGYEQYF.

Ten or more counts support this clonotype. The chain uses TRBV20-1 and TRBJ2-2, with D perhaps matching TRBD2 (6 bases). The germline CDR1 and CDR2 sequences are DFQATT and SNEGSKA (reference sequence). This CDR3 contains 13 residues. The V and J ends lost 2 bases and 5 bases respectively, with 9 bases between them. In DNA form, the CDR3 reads TGCAGTGCTAGATACCGGGAGACCGGGGAGCTGTTTTTT. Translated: CSARYRETGELFF.

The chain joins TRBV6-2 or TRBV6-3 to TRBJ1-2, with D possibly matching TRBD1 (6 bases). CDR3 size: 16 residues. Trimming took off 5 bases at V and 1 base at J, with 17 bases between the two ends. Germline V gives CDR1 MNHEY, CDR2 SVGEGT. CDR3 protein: CASSGQPGTFNYGYTF. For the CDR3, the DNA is TGTGCCAGCAGTGGACAACCCGGGACATTTAACTATGGCTACACCTTC.

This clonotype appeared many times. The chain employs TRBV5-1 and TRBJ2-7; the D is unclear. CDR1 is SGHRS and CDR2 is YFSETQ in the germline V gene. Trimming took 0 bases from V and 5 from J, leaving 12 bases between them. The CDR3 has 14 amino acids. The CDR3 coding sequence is TGCGCCAGCAGCTTGGGTCGGATAGATAACGAGCAGTACTTC. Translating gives CASSLGRIDNEQYF.

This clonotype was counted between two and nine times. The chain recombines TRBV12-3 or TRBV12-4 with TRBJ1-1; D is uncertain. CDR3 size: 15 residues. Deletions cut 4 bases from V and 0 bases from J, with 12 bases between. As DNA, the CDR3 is TGTGCCAGCAGTTATCGCCGGGTTCTGAACACTGAAGCTTTCTTT. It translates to CASSYRRVLNTEAFF.

The DNA of the CDR3 is TGTGCCAGCAGCTGGGGGACAGGGATCGGGGAGCTGTTTTTT. This sequence encodes CASSWGTGIGELFF. The chain has TRBV5-4 and TRBJ2-2, with 9 nucleotides matching TRBD1. Trimming cost V 3 bases and J 7 bases; bases outside gene matches: 4. Germline CDR1 SGHNT, CDR2 YYREEE (reference sequence). There are 14 residues in the CDR3. The full variable domain, rest sourced from reference TRBV5-4 and TRBJ2-2, is ETGVTQSPTHLIKTRGQQVTLRCSSQSGHNTVSWYQQALGQGPQFIFQYYREEENGRGNFPPRFSGLQFPNYSSELNVNALELDDSALYLCASSWGTGIGELFFGEGSRLTVL.

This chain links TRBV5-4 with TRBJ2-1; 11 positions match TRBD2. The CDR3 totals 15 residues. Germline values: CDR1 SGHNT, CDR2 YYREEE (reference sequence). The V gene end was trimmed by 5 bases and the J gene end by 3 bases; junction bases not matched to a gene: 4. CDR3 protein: CASRVAGGLYNEQFF. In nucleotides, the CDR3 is TGTGCCAGCAGGGTAGCGGGGGGGCTCTACAATGAGCAGTTCTTC.

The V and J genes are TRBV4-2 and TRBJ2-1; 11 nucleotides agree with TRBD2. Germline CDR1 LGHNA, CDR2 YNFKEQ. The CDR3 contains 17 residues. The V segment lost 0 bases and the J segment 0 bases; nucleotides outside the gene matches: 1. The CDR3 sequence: CASSQELAGDSYNEQFF. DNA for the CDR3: TGTGCCAGCAGCCAAGAACTAGCGGGAGACTCCTACAATGAGCAGTTCTTC.

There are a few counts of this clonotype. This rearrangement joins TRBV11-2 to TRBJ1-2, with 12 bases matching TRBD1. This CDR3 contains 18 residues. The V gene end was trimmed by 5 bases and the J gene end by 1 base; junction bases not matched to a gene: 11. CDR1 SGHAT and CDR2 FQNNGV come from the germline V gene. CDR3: CASSVRGTGGSINYGYTF. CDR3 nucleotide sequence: TGTGCCAGCAGCGTTAGGGGGACAGGGGGCTCTATTAACTATGGCTACACCTTC.

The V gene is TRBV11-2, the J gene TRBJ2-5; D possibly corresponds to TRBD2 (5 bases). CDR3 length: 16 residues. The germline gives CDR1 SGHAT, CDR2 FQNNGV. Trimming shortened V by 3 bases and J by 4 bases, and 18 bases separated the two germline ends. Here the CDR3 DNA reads TGTGCCAGCAGCTTTTACAGCGGCGGCCGCGTAGAGACCCAGTACTTC. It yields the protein CASSFYSGGRVETQYF.

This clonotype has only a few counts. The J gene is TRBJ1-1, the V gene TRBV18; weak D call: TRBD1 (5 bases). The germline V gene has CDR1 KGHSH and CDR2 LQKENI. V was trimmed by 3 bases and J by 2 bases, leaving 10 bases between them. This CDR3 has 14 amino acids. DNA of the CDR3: TGTGCCAGCTCACCTACGGACACCAACACTGAAGCTTTCTTT. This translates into CASSPTDTNTEAFF.

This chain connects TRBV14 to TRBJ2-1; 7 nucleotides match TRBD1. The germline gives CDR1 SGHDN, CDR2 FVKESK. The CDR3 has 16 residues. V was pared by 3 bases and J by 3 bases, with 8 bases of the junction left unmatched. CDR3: CASSHSTGRDYNEQFF. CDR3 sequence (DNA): TGTGCCAGCAGCCACTCGACAGGGAGAGACTACAATGAGCAGTTCTTC.

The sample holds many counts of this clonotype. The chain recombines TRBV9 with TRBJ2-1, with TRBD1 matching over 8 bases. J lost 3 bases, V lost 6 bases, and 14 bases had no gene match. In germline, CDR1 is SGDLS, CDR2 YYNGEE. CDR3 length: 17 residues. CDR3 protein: CASTLTGYGTGYNEQFF. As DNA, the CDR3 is TGTGCCAGCACCCTAACGGGTTACGGGACAGGCTACAATGAGCAGTTCTTC.

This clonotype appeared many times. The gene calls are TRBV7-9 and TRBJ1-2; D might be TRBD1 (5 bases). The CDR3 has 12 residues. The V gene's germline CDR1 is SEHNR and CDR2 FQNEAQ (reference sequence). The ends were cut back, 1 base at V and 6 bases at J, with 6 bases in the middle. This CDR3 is CASSLGRDGYTF. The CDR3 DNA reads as TGTGCCAGCAGCTTAGGCAGGGATGGCTACACCTTC.

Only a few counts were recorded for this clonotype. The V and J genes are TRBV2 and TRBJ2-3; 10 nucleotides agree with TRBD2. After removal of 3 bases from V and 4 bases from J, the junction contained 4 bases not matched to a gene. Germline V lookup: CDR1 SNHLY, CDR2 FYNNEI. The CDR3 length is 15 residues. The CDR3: CASSESLAGADTQYF. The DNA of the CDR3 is TGTGCCAGCAGTGAGAGCCTAGCGGGAGCAGATACGCAGTATTTT.

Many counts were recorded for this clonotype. As DNA, the CDR3 is TGTGCCAGCAGCCGAGCGGGACAGGGGACTAACAATGAGCAGTTCTTC. The encoded protein is CASSRAGQGTNNEQFF. The chain recombines TRBV3-1 with TRBJ2-1, with TRBD1 matching 10 bases. The CDR3 has 16 residues. With V trimmed by 4 bases and J by 5 bases, 8 bases remained unmatched. Germline V lookup: CDR1 LGHDT, CDR2 YNNKEL (reference sequence).

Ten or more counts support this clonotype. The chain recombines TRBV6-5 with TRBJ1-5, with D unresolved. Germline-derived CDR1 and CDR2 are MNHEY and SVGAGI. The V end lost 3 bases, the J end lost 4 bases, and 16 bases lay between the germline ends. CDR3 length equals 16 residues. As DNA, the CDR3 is TGTGCCAGCAGTTATGGACCCTTAGGCCCAAATCAGCCCCAGCATTTT. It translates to CASSYGPLGPNQPQHF.

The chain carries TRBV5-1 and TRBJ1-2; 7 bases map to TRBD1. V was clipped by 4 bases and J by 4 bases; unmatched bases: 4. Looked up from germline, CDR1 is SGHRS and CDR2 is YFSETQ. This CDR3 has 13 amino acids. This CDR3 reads CASSMGDSYGYTF. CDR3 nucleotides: TGCGCCAGCAGCATGGGGGACAGCTATGGCTACACCTTC. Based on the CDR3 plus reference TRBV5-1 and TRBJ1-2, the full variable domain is KAGVTQTPRYLIKTRGQQVTLSCSPISGHRSVSWYQQTPGQGLQFLFEYFSETQRNKGNFPGRFSGRQFSNSRSEMNVSTLELGDSALYLCASSMGDSYGYTFGSGTRLTVV.

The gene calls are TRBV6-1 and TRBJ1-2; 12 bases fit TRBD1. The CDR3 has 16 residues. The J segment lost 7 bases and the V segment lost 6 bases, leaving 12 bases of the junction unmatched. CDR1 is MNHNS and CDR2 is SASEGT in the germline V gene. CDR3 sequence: CASSIFPGGQGAGYTF. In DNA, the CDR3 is TGTGCCAGCAGCATATTCCCGGGGGGACAGGGGGCTGGCTACACCTTC.

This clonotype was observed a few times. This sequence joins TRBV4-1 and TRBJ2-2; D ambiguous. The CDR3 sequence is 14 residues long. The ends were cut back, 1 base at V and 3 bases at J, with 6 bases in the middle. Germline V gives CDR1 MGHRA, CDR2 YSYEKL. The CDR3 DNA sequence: TGCGCCAGCAGCCAAGTTGGCTACACCGGGGAGCTGTTTTTT. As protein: CASSQVGYTGELFF.

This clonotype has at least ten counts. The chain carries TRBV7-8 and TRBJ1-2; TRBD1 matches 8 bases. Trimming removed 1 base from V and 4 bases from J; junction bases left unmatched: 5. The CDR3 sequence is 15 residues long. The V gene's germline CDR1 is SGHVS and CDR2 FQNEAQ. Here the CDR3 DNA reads TGTGCCAGCAGCTTAGAGGACAGGGCTAGCTATGGCTACACCTTC. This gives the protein CASSLEDRASYGYTF. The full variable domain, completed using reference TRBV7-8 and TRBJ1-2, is GAGVSQSPRYKVAKRGQDVALRCDPISGHVSLFWYQQALGQGPEFLTYFQNEAQLDKSGLPSDRFFAERPEGSVSTLKIQRTQQEDSAVYLCASSLEDRASYGYTFGSGTRLTVV.